Described below is a single T cell receptor beta chain sequence and its context. Its antigen is as yet unknown. This sample stems from a study of T cell repertoires in cytomegalovirus infection. Study as a whole: Both a matching HLA type and CMV infection were indicated by public TCR beta signatures.

General study findings and limits: HLA-C-restricted CMV clonotypes gave the most frequent clonotype in two of eight donors.

This CDR3 region has 13 residues. V lost 3 bases to trimming and J lost 2 bases, with 11 bases between them. Germline V gene sequence: CDR1 DFQATT, CDR2 SNEGSKA (reference sequence). TCRdb passed the reads through MiXCR, listing each CDR3 protein once. Of some 900,000 distinct CDR3 sequences listed, 30% to 35% were seen once; the top ten hold around an eighth. This chain links TRBV20-1 with TRBJ2-7, with D tentatively TRBD2 (6 bases). The source is a human donor in good health (CMV status not recorded). Some clones in this sample may be carry-over from other donors' samples. The material sequenced was cultured CD8+ T cells from PBMCs, taken from culture after CMV antigen stimulation. CDR3 nucleotides: TGCAGTGCTAGCCCGGCGGGGACCTACGAGCAGTACTTC. The encoded protein is CSASPAGTYEQYF.